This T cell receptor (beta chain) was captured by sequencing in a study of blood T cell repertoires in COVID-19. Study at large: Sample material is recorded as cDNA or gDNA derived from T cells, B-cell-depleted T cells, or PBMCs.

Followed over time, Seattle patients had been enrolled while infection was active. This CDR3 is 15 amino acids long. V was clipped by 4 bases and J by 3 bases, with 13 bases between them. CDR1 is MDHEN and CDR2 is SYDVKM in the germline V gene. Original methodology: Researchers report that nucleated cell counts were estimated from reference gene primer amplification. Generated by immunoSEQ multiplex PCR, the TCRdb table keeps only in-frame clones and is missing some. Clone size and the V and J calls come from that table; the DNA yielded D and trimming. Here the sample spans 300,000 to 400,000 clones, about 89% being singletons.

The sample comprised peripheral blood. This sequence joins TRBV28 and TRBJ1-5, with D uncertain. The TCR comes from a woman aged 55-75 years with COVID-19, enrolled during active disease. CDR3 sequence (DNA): TGTGCCAGCAGTTCCCCAGGCTTATACAATCAGCCCCAGCATTTT. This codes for CASSSPGLYNQPQHF.